These 18 T cell receptor beta chains came from one sample sequenced in a study of regulatory T cells in long-lasting Graves disease. Assembly of TCR beta libraries relied on iRepertoire HTBI primers together with Arm-PCR of CDR3 regions. Each CDR3 protein gets one entry after TCRdb re-called the multiplex PCR reads with MiXCR. In the table there are roughly 520,000 distinct CDR3 sequences, around 13% of which are singletons. Time point described: newly diagnosed GD, antithyroid drugs for less than 3 months. PBMCs provided the RNA from which the TCR library was made. The sample was also reused in another study, on T cells in Graves' hyperthyroidism and ophthalmopathy.

Sequencing was performed on peripheral blood mononuclear cells (PBMCs), taken at new diagnosis, from a patient treated with antithyroid drugs. The receptors here all came from a woman aged 25 to 45 with Graves disease.

This clonotype was detected ten times or more. This chain uses TRBV6-1 with TRBJ1-1, with TRBD1 matching over 9 bases. The CDR3 runs to 13 residues. J gave up 5 bases and V 6 bases, and 4 bases lay outside the gene matches. CDR1 and CDR2 (germline): MNHNS, SASEGT. The CDR3 DNA reads as TGTGCCAGCAGGGGAGGACAGGGGACTGAAGCTTTCTTT. The encoded protein is CASRGGQGTEAFF.

This clonotype was found many times. This sequence joins TRBV19 and TRBJ1-3, with unresolved D. Between the trimmed V and J ends, which lost 2 bases and 0 bases, there was a span of 8 bases. The CDR3 runs 15 residues. Germline CDR1 LNHDA, CDR2 SQIVND (reference sequence). The CDR3 nucleotides read TGTGCCAGTAGTATATCACAACCCTCTGGAAACACCATATATTTT. As protein: CASSISQPSGNTIYF.

CDR3 bases: TGTGCCAGTTCAAGGTGGGACAGGGCTGACGAGCAGTACTTC. Its translation is CASSRWDRADEQYF. The chain has TRBV27 and TRBJ2-7, with 9 bases identical to TRBD1. The CDR3 totals 14 residues. CDR1 and CDR2 from the germline V gene are MNHEY and SMNVEV (reference sequence). Unmatched junction bases numbered 11, after V lost 9 bases and J lost 5 bases.

The sample holds many counts of this clonotype. The rearrangement uses TRBV10-3 and TRBJ2-1; 7 nucleotides line up with TRBD1. The V segment lost 6 bases and the J segment 4 bases; nucleotides outside the gene matches: 12. Germline CDR1 and CDR2: ENHRY and SYGVKD. The CDR3 is 16 residues long. CDR3 nucleotides: TGTGCCATCAGCGAACGGACAGGACCCCGGTACAATGAGCAGTTCTTC. Translating gives CAISERTGPRYNEQFF.

This clonotype was counted at least ten times. The chain uses TRBV20-1 and TRBJ2-1; maybe TRBD2 (6 bases). Germline lookup yields CDR1 DFQATT and CDR2 SNEGSKA (reference sequence). The length of the CDR3 is 13 residues. Between the trimmed V and J ends, which lost 6 bases and 7 bases, there was a span of 16 bases. The CDR3: CSAKWGGRNEQFF. CDR3 nucleotide sequence: TGCAGTGCCAAATGGGGAGGCCGGAATGAGCAGTTCTTC.

The table lists this clonotype with a few counts. The chain has TRBV15 and TRBJ1-5, with D tentatively TRBD1 (5 bases). The V gene's germline CDR1 is LNHNV and CDR2 YYDKDF (reference sequence). Deletions cut 0 bases from V and 6 bases from J, with 21 bases between. This CDR3 spans 18 amino acids. Written as DNA, the CDR3 is TGTGCCACCAGCAGAGAAGGAGGACGGGGGGGGGGTGCTCAGCCCCAGCATTTT. Translated, it gives CATSREGGRGGGAQPQHF. Drawing the rest from reference TRBV15 and TRBJ1-5, the complete variable domain is DAMVIQNPRYQVTQFGKPVTLSCSQTLNHNVMYWYQQKSSQAPKLLFHYYDKDFNNEADTPDNFQSRRPNTSFCFLDIRSPGLGDTAMYLCATSREGGRGGGAQPQHFGDGTRLSIL.

Many counts were recorded for this clonotype. The chain is built from TRBV10-3 and TRBJ1-1; no clear D gene. Germline V gives CDR1 ENHRY, CDR2 SYGVKD. CDR3 length equals 13 residues. V was pared by 3 bases and J by 5 bases, with 10 bases between. This CDR3 is CAISDLRWTEAFF. The CDR3 coding sequence is TGTGCCATCAGTGACCTCCGGTGGACTGAAGCTTTCTTT.

The V gene is TRBV20-1, the J gene TRBJ1-4, with TRBD1 matching 9 bases. The germline V gene has CDR1 DFQATT and CDR2 SNEGSKA (reference sequence). J lost 5 bases, V lost 4 bases, and 8 bases had no gene match. The CDR3 has 15 residues. The CDR3 here is CSATNPQGANEKLFF. CDR3 bases: TGCAGTGCTACAAACCCACAGGGGGCGAATGAAAAACTGTTTTTT.

The CDR3 nucleotides are TGTGCCAGTAGTATAGATCTATTCAGAGGGTCAAGGGTTCGCTACGGCTACACCTTC. This translates into CASSIDLFRGSRVRYGYTF. The chain combines TRBV19 with TRBJ1-2; D gene unclear. The CDR3 extends over 19 amino acids. In germline, CDR1 is LNHDA, CDR2 SQIVND (reference sequence). The V gene lost 0 bases and the J gene lost 8 bases, with 28 bases spanning the gap.

This clonotype occurred many times. V is TRBV11-1 and J is TRBJ1-6; 8 nucleotides line up with TRBD1. V trimming: 2 bases; J trimming: 10 bases; junction bases outside the gene matches: 4. CDR1 and CDR2 from the germline V gene are SGHAT and FQDESV (reference sequence). The CDR3 covers 14 residues. The CDR3 DNA follows: TGTGCCAGCAGCTTACAGGGGGCGCGGTCACCCCTCCACTTT. Protein product: CASSLQGARSPLHF.

This chain connects TRBV5-6 to TRBJ2-2, with unresolved D. CDR1 and CDR2 (germline): SGHDT, YYEEEE. The V end lost 0 bases, the J end lost 7 bases, and 7 bases lay between the germline ends. CDR3 size: 13 residues. In nucleotides, the CDR3 is TGTGCCAGCAGCTTGGCATCCGGCGGGGAGCTGTTTTTT. It specifies CASSLASGGELFF.

This clonotype was seen at least ten times. The genes are TRBV7-2 and TRBJ2-7; 9 nucleotides line up with TRBD1. CDR1 is SGHTA and CDR2 is FQGNSA in the germline V gene. This CDR3 comprises 15 residues. Trimming removed 5 bases from V and 3 bases from J; junction bases left unmatched: 8. DNA of the CDR3: TGTGCCAGCAGCCCCTCCGGGACAGGGAACTACGAGCAGTACTTC. Encoded protein: CASSPSGTGNYEQYF.

In its sample, this clonotype was seen many times. The chain carries TRBV9 and TRBJ2-2; TRBD2 aligns across 14 bases. The CDR3 runs to 20 residues. Germline V gives CDR1 SGDLS, CDR2 YYNGEE. With V trimmed by 4 bases and J by 4 bases, 15 bases remained unmatched. The CDR3 region has the DNA TGTGCCAGCAGCACACAAGGGACTAGCGGGAGCGGGTCGAGCACCGGGGAGCTGTTTTTT. This translates into CASSTQGTSGSGSSTGELFF.

As concerns this clonotype: A read error likely explains this, since a far larger clone differs by one base. The rearrangement uses TRBV20-1 and TRBJ2-1, with TRBD2 matching 9 bases. The germline V gene has CDR1 DFQATT and CDR2 SNEGSKA (reference sequence). The CDR3 contains 15 residues. CDR3 in DNA: TGCAGTGCTAGAGATTACGCGGGAGGGCGGGAGACCCAGTGCTTC. Residues: CSARDYAGGRETQCF.

The chain couples TRBV4-1 to TRBJ1-1, with D possibly being TRBD1 (5 bases). V lost 2 bases and J lost 6, with 10 bases in between. The germline V gene encodes CDR1 MGHRA and CDR2 YSYEKL. This CDR3 comprises 13 residues. In nucleotides, the CDR3 is TGCGCCAGCAGCCAAAAGGGACGTTCTGAAGCTTTCTTT. The encoded protein is CASSQKGRSEAFF.

This clonotype was counted ten times or more. CDR3 nucleotides: TGCAGTGCTAGAGATAGGGAGGCCGGGGAGCTGTTTTTT. It yields the protein CSARDREAGELFF. The chain couples TRBV20-1 to TRBJ2-2; a weak D match, TRBD2 (6 bases). The V gene's germline CDR1 is DFQATT and CDR2 SNEGSKA (reference sequence). V gave up 0 bases and J gave up 6 bases, with 8 bases separating them. The CDR3 runs 13 residues.

This clonotype came up many times. The V call is TRBV29-1, the J call TRBJ1-1, with D maybe TRBD1 (5 bases). With 4 bases removed from V and 1 base from J, the gap between germline ends came to 16 bases. This CDR3 contains 15 residues. Germline values: CDR1 SQVTM, CDR2 ANQGSEA. The CDR3 DNA reads as TGCAGCGTTGGATCTCCGCGGGGGAGGAACACTGAAGCTTTCTTT. Amino acid sequence: CSVGSPRGRNTEAFF.

As to this clonotype: This may arise from a read error, as a much more abundant clone is one base away. The chain uses TRBV28 and TRBJ2-7, with D hard to call. This CDR3 contains 13 residues. V dropped 7 bases and J dropped 5 bases, with 15 bases sitting between them. In germline, CDR1 is MDHEN, CDR2 SYDVKM. Here the CDR3 reads CASTAGQTHEQYF. Written as DNA, the CDR3 is TGTGCCAGCACCGCCGGCCAGACCCACGAGCAGTACTTC.